The 12 T cell receptor beta chains reported below all come from one sample, sequenced in a study of blood T cell repertoires in COVID-19. TCRdb's copy holds only in-frame clones and misses some; the assay was immunoSEQ multiplex PCR. Among 61,000 or so clones listed, under 85% were seen once. The specimen sequenced was peripheral blood. Receptors originate from a woman in her sixties or seventies with acute or convalescent COVID-19.

V and J are TRBV5-6 and TRBJ2-2, with TRBD2 identical over 8 bases. The germline V gene has CDR1 SGHDT and CDR2 YYEEEE. The CDR3 sequence is 17 residues long. Germline trimming cut 4 bases from V and 0 bases from J; bases unmatched to any gene: 8. CDR3 amino acids: CASSPLGGEANTGELFF. For the CDR3, the DNA is TGTGCCAGCAGCCCACTCGGGGGGGAGGCGAACACCGGGGAGCTGTTTTTT.

The gene calls are TRBV10-1 and TRBJ2-2; a possible D gene is TRBD2 (5 bases). Germline V gives CDR1 WNHNN, CDR2 SYGVQD (reference sequence). V gave up 6 bases and J gave up 4 bases, with 15 bases separating them. This CDR3 region has 15 residues. The CDR3 loop is CASSPRQSGTGELFF. The CDR3 DNA is TGCGCCAGCAGCCCCCGACAAAGCGGCACCGGGGAGCTGTTTTTT.

This clone has a handful of counts. The rearrangement joins TRBV19 to TRBJ1-1; possible D gene TRBD1, 5 bases. The germline V gene encodes CDR1 LNHDA and CDR2 SQIVND (reference sequence). V shed 8 bases and J shed 0 bases, with 22 bases lying between them. The CDR3 is 17 amino acids. CDR3 coding DNA: TGTGCCAGTGGCGCGTTGAGGACAAGTCCCATGAACACTGAAGCTTTCTTT. It specifies CASGALRTSPMNTEAFF.

J is TRBJ1-1 and V is TRBV6-1; D is unclear. Trimming took off 2 bases at V and 2 bases at J, with 9 bases between the two ends. CDR3 length: 14 amino acids. Germline V lookup: CDR1 MNHNS, CDR2 SASEGT. The CDR3 DNA reads TGTGCCAGCAGTGAATTATACTTAAACACTGAAGCTTTCTTT. As protein: CASSELYLNTEAFF.

In its sample, this clone was seen once. The chain has TRBV24-1 and TRBJ1-5; no firm D call. V gave up 2 bases and J gave up 3 bases, with 13 bases separating them. CDR1 and CDR2 (germline): KGHDR, SFDVKD. The CDR3 runs to 16 residues. DNA of the CDR3: TGTGCCACCAGTGATTCCCGGTCCGGGTTCAATCAGCCCCAGCATTTT. This encodes CATSDSRSGFNQPQHF.

The chain joins TRBV29-1 to TRBJ2-7; 7 nucleotides agree with TRBD1. Germline CDR1 SQVTM, CDR2 ANQGSEA. The CDR3 extends over 16 amino acids. The ends lost 6 bases at V and 0 bases at J; junction bases unmatched: 14. The CDR3 region is CSVMGGTGTASYEQYF. The CDR3 DNA is TGCAGCGTCATGGGCGGAACCGGGACAGCCTCCTACGAGCAGTACTTC.

This clone was picked up a small number of times. The chain uses TRBV6-5 and TRBJ2-3; 13 nucleotides agree with TRBD2. Trimming removed 7 bases from V and 5 bases from J; junction bases left unmatched: 3. The germline CDR1 and CDR2 sequences are MNHEY and SVGAGI. The CDR3 sequence is 14 residues long. The CDR3 bases are TGTGCCAGCAACCGACTAGCGGGGGGAGATACGCAGTATTTT. Translated, it gives CASNRLAGGDTQYF.

The genes are TRBV19 and TRBJ1-5; 10 bases are shared with TRBD1. The CDR3 spans 16 residues. Germline V CDR1 and CDR2: LNHDA, SQIVND (reference sequence). V lost 2 bases, J lost 1 base, and 2 bases stayed unmatched. CDR3 protein: CASSIRDRGSNQPQHF. The CDR3 nucleotides read TGTGCCAGTAGTATAAGGGACAGGGGAAGCAATCAGCCCCAGCATTTT.

A word on this clone: At one end the junction does not follow the germline gene, possibly because of a read error. This chain links TRBV2 with TRBJ2-5; 13 bases align to TRBD2. Germline V lookup: CDR1 SNHLY, CDR2 FYNNEI. This CDR3 is 16 amino acids long. The CDR3 bases are TGTGCCAGCGCCATACTAGCGGGGGGGCTGAAAGACACCCAGTACTTC. As protein: CASAILAGGLKDTQYF.

V is TRBV15 and J is TRBJ2-1, with 8 bases aligning to TRBD2. CDR3 length: 17 residues. After removal of 0 bases from V and 3 bases from J, the junction contained 7 bases not matched to a gene. CDR1 and CDR2 from the germline V gene are LNHNV and YYDKDF (reference sequence). The CDR3 region has the DNA TGTGCCACCAGCAGAGAAGGAGCGGGGGACCGCTACAATGAGCAGTTCTTC. Its translation: CATSREGAGDRYNEQFF.

V and J are TRBV2 and TRBJ2-5, with 8 bases matching TRBD2. V trimming: 6 bases; J trimming: 5 bases; junction bases outside the gene matches: 8. Germline V gene data show CDR1 as SNHLY and CDR2 as FYNNEI. The CDR3 spans 14 residues. The CDR3 region is CASRTAGAGETQYF. The CDR3 DNA reads as TGTGCCAGCAGAACAGCGGGGGCCGGGGAGACCCAGTACTTC.

The V gene is TRBV11-2, the J gene TRBJ2-5; weak D call: TRBD2 (6 bases). Trimming stripped 3 bases from V and 2 bases from J, with 10 bases between. The CDR3 spans 14 residues. Germline-derived CDR1 and CDR2 are SGHAT and FQNNGV. The CDR3 DNA sequence: TGTGCCAGCAGCTTCCAGCGGGCTCAAGAGACCCAGTACTTC. It yields the protein CASSFQRAQETQYF.